A single sample gave rise to the 6 T cell receptor beta chains below, sequenced in a study of Graves' ophthalmopathy and Graves' hyperthyroidism. RNA transcripts provided the template for amplifying TCR beta CDR3 regions. The authors performed first-round RT-PCR with HTBI primers and then a second-round multiplex PCR. TCRdb reanalysed the multiplex PCR reads using MiXCR and keeps one entry per CDR3 protein. The table lists about 48,000 distinct CDR3 sequences, 50% of them singletons. The sample comprised peripheral blood. The receptors stem from an adult man with Graves' ophthalmopathy.

There are many counts of this clonotype. The chain recombines TRBV11-2 with TRBJ2-3; D perhaps matches TRBD2 (7 bases). Trimming pared 1 base from V and 9 bases from J, leaving 17 bases between. Germline lookup yields CDR1 SGHAT and CDR2 FQNNGV. The CDR3 spans 15 residues. The CDR3 is CASSLGGGLAVTQYF. The CDR3 DNA sequence: TGTGCCAGCAGCTTAGGGGGGGGGCTAGCGGTCACGCAGTATTTT.

In DNA form, the CDR3 reads TGTGCCAGCAGCTCCCGACAGGTTGGGGAAAAACTGTTTTTT. It specifies CASSSRQVGEKLFF. The chain carries TRBV11-3 and TRBJ1-4; weak D call: TRBD1 (6 bases). The ends were cut back, 4 bases at V and 8 bases at J, with 14 bases in the middle. Germline assignment: CDR1 SGHNT and CDR2 YENEEA. The CDR3 has 14 residues.

This clonotype was recorded a few times. This chain joins TRBV20-1 and TRBJ2-1, with D perhaps TRBD2 (5 bases). V was clipped by 8 bases and J by 4 bases, with 6 bases between them. This CDR3 is built from 10 residues. Germline V lookup: CDR1 DFQATT, CDR2 SNEGSKA (reference sequence). This chain's CDR3 is CSSGYNEQFF. CDR3 in DNA: TGCAGTAGCGGTTACAATGAGCAGTTCTTC.

Here the CDR3 reads CASTATYRGTGANVLTF. The CDR3 bases are TGTGCCAGCACCGCGACCTACAGGGGCACTGGGGCCAACGTCCTGACTTTC. The chain joins TRBV28 to TRBJ2-6; 7 bases fit TRBD1. Trimming at V came to 7 bases and at J to 2 bases, leaving 11 bases not matched to a gene. The CDR3 is made up of 17 amino acids. Per germline, CDR1 MDHEN and CDR2 SYDVKM.

This clonotype appeared many times. The chain joins TRBV5-8 to TRBJ2-5; 8 bases map to TRBD1. The V gene end was trimmed by 3 bases and the J gene end by 5 bases; junction bases not matched to a gene: 9. CDR1 and CDR2 (germline): SGHTS, YDEGEE. The CDR3 spans 15 residues. CDR3 nucleotide sequence: TGTGCCAGCAGCTCTATGACAGGGGTTGTGGAGACCCAGTACTTC. This sequence encodes CASSSMTGVVETQYF.

This clonotype was picked up many times. The rearrangement joins TRBV4-2 to TRBJ2-7, with D tentatively TRBD1 (5 bases). This CDR3 has 15 residues. The germline V and J ends were trimmed by 0 bases and 2 bases, with 11 bases remaining between them. From germline, CDR1 is LGHNA and CDR2 YNFKEQ. In DNA, the CDR3 is TGTGCCAGCAGCCAAGATGACAGTCTCCCCTACGAGCAGTACTTC. This gives the protein CASSQDDSLPYEQYF.